One and the same sample provided the 25 T cell receptor beta chains below, sequenced in a study of response to subunit inactivated influenza vaccine (dated by TCRdb to 2017 to 2018). Library construction relied on RT-PCR. Data came from an Illumina HiSeq 2500. TCRdb ran its own pipeline on the public reads, namely fastp trimming at Q25 and MiXCR clone calling, and kept in-frame beta chains. Rows matching on CDR3 protein sequence are summarized as one entry with the most common DNA and genes. For this sample the table gives approximately 700,000 distinct CDR3 sequences, of which about 15% were detected only once. Of the sample, approximately 6.5% falls within the top ten clones. The sequencing used PBMCs from blood, collected 14 to 15 days before vaccination. The source of these receptors is a man in his forties or fifties who received an inactivated influenza vaccine. Donor details come from another sample of the same person, matched by shared clones.

Only a few counts were recorded for this clonotype. The chain is built from TRBV20-1 and TRBJ2-3; TRBD2 might be the D (5 bases). The CDR3 contains 15 residues. V dropped 0 bases and J dropped 0 bases, with 10 bases sitting between them. The germline CDR1 and CDR2 sequences are DFQATT and SNEGSKA (reference sequence). Written as DNA, the CDR3 is TGCAGTGCTAGAGACCCACTAGGGAGCACAGATACGCAGTATTTT. Its translation is CSARDPLGSTDTQYF.

This clonotype was seen repeatedly, ten times or more. V gene TRBV20-1 combines with J gene TRBJ2-5; 8 positions match TRBD1. The V gene's germline CDR1 is DFQATT and CDR2 SNEGSKA (reference sequence). The V gene end was trimmed by 5 bases and the J gene end by 1 base; junction bases not matched to a gene: 3. This CDR3 has 13 residues. The CDR3 DNA is TGCAGTGCTCCCAGGGGGCCCCAAGAGACCCAGTACTTC. Translated, it gives CSAPRGPQETQYF.

This clonotype was seen more than once but under ten times. This sequence joins TRBV6-2 or TRBV6-3 and TRBJ2-3; D gene uncertain. This CDR3 region has 11 residues. Germline V gives CDR1 MNHEY, CDR2 SVGEGT. V gave up 2 bases and J gave up 8 bases, with 5 bases separating them. This CDR3 reads CASSYDVTQYF. The DNA for the CDR3 is TGTGCCAGCAGTTACGACGTTACGCAGTATTTT.

Ten or more counts support this clonotype. V gene TRBV7-9 combines with J gene TRBJ2-1, with 8 bases matching TRBD2. The CDR3 is 17 amino acids. The germline CDR1 and CDR2 sequences are SEHNR and FQNEAQ (reference sequence). V lost 5 bases and J lost 0; bases outside the gene matches: 9. The CDR3 DNA is TGTGCCAGCAGCCCGACTAGCGTTCTGAGCTCCTACAATGAGCAGTTCTTC. Encoded protein: CASSPTSVLSSYNEQFF.

This clonotype was detected a few times. The chain joins TRBV7-8 to TRBJ2-5; 8 positions agree with TRBD2. Trimming at V came to 10 bases and at J to 4 bases, leaving 11 bases not matched to a gene. Looked up from germline, CDR1 is SGHVS and CDR2 is FQNEAQ. The CDR3 has 14 amino acids. The CDR3 DNA sequence: TGTGCCACCGGCTCGGGGGGGGGCCGAGAGACCCAGTACTTC. Translated, it gives CATGSGGGRETQYF.

V and J are TRBV20-1 and TRBJ2-7; 8 positions agree with TRBD2. Trimming removed 3 bases from V and 3 bases from J; junction bases left unmatched: 4. The CDR3 extends over 13 amino acids. Germline-derived CDR1 and CDR2 are DFQATT and SNEGSKA (reference sequence). Here the CDR3 DNA reads TGCAGTGCTAGGGCAGCGGGAGTCTACGAGCAGTACTTC. Amino acid sequence: CSARAAGVYEQYF.

This clonotype occurred a few times. The chain joins TRBV6-1 to TRBJ1-1; D not certain. The ends were cut back, 4 bases at V and 1 base at J, with 13 bases in the middle. Germline lookup yields CDR1 MNHNS and CDR2 SASEGT. This CDR3 spans 15 amino acids. This chain's CDR3 is CASSAKASRNTEAFF. CDR3 nucleotide sequence: TGTGCCAGCAGTGCAAAAGCCTCAAGGAACACTGAAGCTTTCTTT.

This clonotype was seen more than once but under ten times. The chain recombines TRBV20-1 with TRBJ1-5; D might be TRBD1 (5 bases). Germline V gene lookup returns CDR1 DFQATT and CDR2 SNEGSKA (reference sequence). This CDR3 has 14 residues. V was cut by 3 bases and J by 1 base, with 10 bases left in between. CDR3 sequence (DNA): TGCAGTGCTAGGATCGGACACAGCAATCAGCCCCAGCATTTT. This translates into CSARIGHSNQPQHF.

In this sample, this clonotype turned up many times. This rearrangement joins TRBV5-6 to TRBJ1-3; 7 bases line up with TRBD1. V was pared by 3 bases and J by 7 bases, with 10 bases of the junction left unmatched. The germline gives CDR1 SGHDT, CDR2 YYEEEE. The CDR3 has 15 residues. The CDR3 bases are TGTGCCAGCAGCTCCGACAGGGAAGAGAGGAACACCATATATTTT. The encoded protein is CASSSDREERNTIYF.

CDR3 coding DNA: TGTGCCAGCAGCTTAGACGGGACAGCGATAGATACGCAGTATTTT. Its protein is CASSLDGTAIDTQYF. The genes are TRBV7-6 and TRBJ2-3; the match to TRBD1 covers 7 bases. The CDR3 is 15 amino acids. Losses at the gene ends were 1 base for V and 5 bases for J; bases not matched to a gene: 6. Germline loops: CDR1 SGHVS, CDR2 FNYEAQ.

The sample holds a few counts of this clonotype. The chain employs TRBV7-6 and TRBJ2-1, with D maybe TRBD2 (5 bases). The CDR3 consists of 15 residues. The germline V and J ends were trimmed by 2 bases and 5 bases, with 13 bases remaining between them. Germline lookup yields CDR1 SGHVS and CDR2 FNYEAQ. Here the CDR3 reads CASSLWWETHNEQFF. DNA of the CDR3: TGTGCCAGCAGCTTATGGTGGGAGACCCACAATGAGCAGTTCTTC. Filled out from reference TRBV7-6 and TRBJ2-1, the complete variable domain reads GAGVSQSPRYKVTKRGQDVALRCDPISGHVSLYWYRQALGQGPEFLTYFNYEAQQDKSGLPNDRFSAERPEGSISTLTIQRTEQRDSAMYRCASSLWWETHNEQFFGPGTRLTVL.

This clonotype was found a few times. The chain uses TRBV6-1 and TRBJ1-1; perhaps TRBD1 as D (5 bases). Germline V lookup: CDR1 MNHNS, CDR2 SASEGT. The CDR3 sequence is 15 residues long. V was clipped by 6 bases and J by 11 bases, with 25 bases between them. The CDR3 reads CASSPTGPHNRLAFF. CDR3 DNA sequence: TGTGCCAGCAGCCCAACGGGGCCGCATAATAGGCTGGCTTTCTTT.

This clonotype was seen repeatedly, ten times or more. This rearrangement joins TRBV4-3 to TRBJ1-2; D is uncertain. This CDR3 has 14 amino acids. Trimming took 0 bases from V and 4 from J, leaving 9 bases between them. Germline V CDR1 and CDR2: LGHNA, YSLEER. This CDR3 is CASSQEPGSYGYTF. DNA for the CDR3: TGCGCCAGCAGCCAAGAGCCGGGAAGCTATGGCTACACCTTC.

V is TRBV19 and J is TRBJ2-7; the D is unclear. Per germline, CDR1 LNHDA and CDR2 SQIVND (reference sequence). This CDR3 spans 9 amino acids. Trimming cost V 9 bases and J 9 bases, with 9 bases left between them. CDR3 amino acids: CARLVLQYF. CDR3 in DNA: TGTGCCAGGCTCGTCCTGCAGTACTTC.

This clonotype appeared many times. CDR3 loop: CASSELYSIGGNTIYF. For the CDR3, the DNA is TGTGCCAGCAGTGAATTGTACAGTATCGGTGGAAACACCATATATTTT. The gene calls are TRBV2 and TRBJ1-3; unclear D gene. This CDR3 has 16 amino acids. Per the germline V gene, CDR1 is SNHLY and CDR2 is FYNNEI. The V gene lost 2 bases and the J gene lost 3 bases, with 14 bases spanning the gap.

J is TRBJ1-1 and V is TRBV5-1; 10 positions agree with TRBD1. The CDR3 spans 13 residues. Germline CDR1 SGHRS, CDR2 YFSETQ. V was clipped by 3 bases and J by 10 bases; unmatched bases: 6. The CDR3 spells CASSSGTGAAAFF. DNA of the CDR3: TGCGCCAGCAGCTCGGGGACAGGGGCGGCAGCTTTCTTT.

V gene TRBV19 combines with J gene TRBJ2-7, with TRBD2 matching over 8 bases. The germline CDR1 and CDR2 sequences are LNHDA and SQIVND (reference sequence). The CDR3 is made up of 16 amino acids. V was clipped by 0 bases and J by 3 bases; unmatched bases: 7. The CDR3 is CASSIDLPGRGYEQYF. Written as DNA, the CDR3 is TGTGCCAGTAGTATAGATCTTCCCGGGAGGGGCTACGAGCAGTACTTC.

The CDR3 spells CASTLGSLQETQYF. CDR3 coding DNA: TGTGCCAGCACCTTGGGCTCCCTTCAAGAGACCCAGTACTTC. V gene TRBV7-9 combines with J gene TRBJ2-5; D call uncertain. Germline CDR1 and CDR2: SEHNR and FQNEAQ (reference sequence). Trimming left V 7 bases short and J 2 bases short, with 14 bases between. This CDR3 has 14 amino acids. The entire variable domain, with the rest obtained from reference TRBV7-9 and TRBJ2-5, is as follows: DTGVSQNPRHKITKRGQNVTFRCDPISEHNRLYWYRQTLGQGPEFLTYFQNEAQLEKSRLLSDRFSAERPKGSFSTLEIQRTEQGDSAMYLCASTLGSLQETQYFGPGTRLLVL.

The chain links TRBV7-2 to TRBJ2-5; TRBD2 matches at 8 bases. This CDR3 spans 14 amino acids. V shed 2 bases, J shed 5 bases, and the junction held 4 bases outside the gene matches. Germline CDR1 and CDR2: SGHTA and FQGNSA. The CDR3 loop is CASSLPGGPETQYF. CDR3 DNA sequence: TGTGCCAGCAGCTTACCGGGAGGGCCGGAGACCCAGTACTTC.

This clonotype came up a few times. The chain carries TRBV30 and TRBJ2-2, with 8 bases that match TRBD2. The CDR3 loop spans 16 amino acids. V was clipped by 3 bases and J by 0 bases; unmatched bases: 6. Germline-derived CDR1 and CDR2 are GTSNPN and SVGIG (reference sequence). CDR3 sequence (DNA): TGTGCCTGGAGCTTCTTGGGACTAGCGAACACCGGGGAGCTGTTTTTT. Amino acid sequence: CAWSFLGLANTGELFF.

The chain has TRBV7-2 and TRBJ2-7; D gene unclear. Looked up from germline, CDR1 is SGHTA and CDR2 is FQGNSA. The V end lost 8 bases, the J end lost 6 bases, and 20 bases lay between the germline ends. CDR3 length: 14 residues. CDR3 sequence: CASGPWAAFTEQYF. Here the CDR3 DNA reads TGTGCCAGCGGTCCGTGGGCAGCCTTCACCGAGCAGTACTTC. Supplemented by reference TRBV7-2 and TRBJ2-7, the full variable domain reads GAGVSQSPSNKVTEKGKDVELRCDPISGHTALYWYRQSLGQGLEFLIYFQGNSAPDKSGLPSDRFSAERTGGSVSTLTIQRTQQEDSAVYLCASGPWAAFTEQYFGPGTRLTVT.

This clonotype was counted a few times. The chain combines TRBV7-9 with TRBJ2-1; a possible D gene is TRBD2 (6 bases). The CDR3 loop spans 14 amino acids. Trimming shortened V by 1 base and J by 9 bases, and 13 bases separated the two germline ends. CDR1 and CDR2 from the germline V gene are SEHNR and FQNEAQ (reference sequence). CDR3 sequence (DNA): TGTGCCAGCAGCTTAGTCGTGATGGGAGGTGAGCAGTTCTTC. It codes for CASSLVVMGGEQFF. Drawing the rest from reference TRBV7-9 and TRBJ2-1, the complete variable domain is DTGVSQNPRHKITKRGQNVTFRCDPISEHNRLYWYRQTLGQGPEFLTYFQNEAQLEKSRLLSDRFSAERPKGSFSTLEIQRTEQGDSAMYLCASSLVVMGGEQFFGPGTRLTVL.

This clonotype turned up a few times. The V call is TRBV29-1, the J call TRBJ2-5; 11 nucleotides agree with TRBD2. This CDR3 contains 17 residues. J lost 4 bases, V lost 5 bases, and 15 bases had no gene match. Germline V CDR1 and CDR2: SQVTM, ANQGSEA. Written as DNA, the CDR3 is TGCAGCGTTCACGGGACTAGCGGTTTTGGGGGCATAGAGACCCAGTACTTC. Translated, it gives CSVHGTSGFGGIETQYF.

This chain connects TRBV4-3 to TRBJ2-2; 10 bases align to TRBD2. CDR1 and CDR2 (germline): LGHNA, YSLEER. The J segment lost 7 bases and the V segment lost 1 base, leaving 3 bases of the junction unmatched. CDR3 length: 15 amino acids. The CDR3 is CASSQALAGNGELFF. In nucleotides, the CDR3 is TGCGCCAGCAGCCAAGCACTAGCGGGGAACGGGGAGCTGTTTTTT.

The chain combines TRBV24-1 with TRBJ2-2; 9 bases are a match to TRBD2. The germline V gene encodes CDR1 KGHDR and CDR2 SFDVKD. This CDR3 is 17 amino acids long. With V trimmed by 2 bases and J by 6 bases, 9 bases remained unmatched. The CDR3 protein is CATSDYSSGAGPGELFF. CDR3 DNA: TGTGCCACCAGTGATTACTCTAGCGGGGCGGGTCCCGGGGAGCTGTTTTTT.